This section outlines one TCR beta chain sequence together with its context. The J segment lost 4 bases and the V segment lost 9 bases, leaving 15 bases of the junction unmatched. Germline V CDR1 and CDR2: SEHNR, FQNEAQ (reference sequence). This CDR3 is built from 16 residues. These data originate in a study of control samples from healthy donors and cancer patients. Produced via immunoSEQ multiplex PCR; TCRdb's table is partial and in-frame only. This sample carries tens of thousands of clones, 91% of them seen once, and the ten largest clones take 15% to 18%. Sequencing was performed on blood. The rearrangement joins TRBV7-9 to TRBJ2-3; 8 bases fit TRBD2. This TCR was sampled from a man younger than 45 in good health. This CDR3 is CASVPLSGMGADTQYF. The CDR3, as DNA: TGTGCCAGTGTTCCCCTTAGCGGGATGGGTGCAGATACGCAGTATTTT.